This is a list of T cell receptor beta chains from one sample in a study of cytotoxic CD8 clonotypes in ibrutinib-treated CLL. Generated by immunoSEQ multiplex PCR, the TCRdb table keeps only in-frame clones and is missing some. Of approximately 84,000 clones in the sample, approximately 86% were seen once. Material: PBMCs, obtained before ibrutinib treatment. The receptor source for this set is a human donor with chronic lymphocytic leukemia. Both conserved end residues are part of each CDR3. The order of the fields is D gene, clone size, V gene, J gene, CDR3 protein, CDR3 DNA. D genes are given only for firm matches. Size is stated for part of the rows, as once, few or many counts, or as a class when the clone is expanded.

>NA|once|TRBV9|TRBJ2-1
CASSVADWRGQEQFF
TGTGCCAGCAGCGTAGCCGACTGGCGAGGACAGGAGCAGTTCTTC
>TRBD1|NA|TRBV10-3|TRBJ1-5
CAISGQDRGTQPQHF
TGTGCCATCAGCGGCCAGGACAGGGGGACTCAGCCCCAGCATTTT
>TRBD2|NA|TRBV5-1|TRBJ2-2
CASSFLYSGTSGELFF
TGCGCCAGCAGCTTCCTCTATAGCGGGACAAGCGGGGAGCTGTTTTTT
>NA|NA|TRBV27|TRBJ1-1
CASSMDAIGTEAFF
TGTGCCAGCAGTATGGACGCGATTGGCACTGAAGCTTTCTTT
>NA|NA|TRBV5-8|TRBJ2-1
CASSLYRDILYNEQFF
TGTGCCAGCAGCTTGTACCGGGACATTCTCTACAATGAGCAGTTCTTC
>TRBD1|NA|TRBV27|TRBJ1-2
CASSPLGDRNYGYTF
TGTGCCAGCAGCCCTTTGGGGGACAGGAACTATGGCTACACCTTC
>NA|NA|TRBV11-3|TRBJ1-4
CASSLMGWAEKLFF
TGTGCCAGCAGCTTAATGGGATGGGCTGAAAAACTGTTTTTT
>TRBD2|NA|TRBV5-4|TRBJ2-7
CASSSAGISYEQYF
TGTGCCAGCAGCTCAGCGGGGATCTCCTACGAGCAGTACTTC
>TRBD2|NA|TRBV6-5|TRBJ2-7
CASRSAGEFNEQYF
TGTGCCAGCAGGTCAGCGGGAGAATTTAACGAGCAGTACTTC
>NA|NA|TRBV2|TRBJ2-7
CASSGVREQYF
TGTGCCAGCAGTGGGGTCCGCGAGCAGTACTTC
>NA|NA|TRBV4-3|TRBJ1-3
CASSQGVAGNTIYF
TGCGCCAGCAGCCAAGGGGTAGCAGGAAACACCATATATTTT
>NA|NA|TRBV18|TRBJ1-4
CASSWDWNEKLFF
TGTGCCAGCTCATGGGATTGGAATGAAAAACTGTTTTTT
>NA|once|TRBV29-1|TRBJ2-2
CSVKTVYTGELFF
TGCAGCGTTAAGACAGTATATACCGGGGAGCTGTTTTTT
>NA|NA|TRBV29-1|TRBJ1-1
CSVLGDTSNTEAFF
TGCAGCGTTCTCGGGGACACGTCGAACACTGAAGCTTTCTTT
>NA|NA|TRBV5-1|TRBJ1-4
CASHRGADEKLFF
TGCGCCAGCCATCGGGGGGCCGATGAAAAACTGTTTTTT
>NA|NA|TRBV27|TRBJ1-5
CASSPASGSGNQPQHF
TGTGCCAGCAGTCCTGCATCTGGGAGCGGCAATCAGCCCCAGCATTTT
>NA|NA|TRBV5-1|TRBJ2-7
CASSVTPYEQYF
TGCGCCAGCAGCGTCACTCCCTACGAGCAGTACTTC
>NA|NA|TRBV30|TRBJ1-1
CAWSRGALGGAFF
TGTGCCTGGAGCCGTGGGGCCCTGGGGGGAGCTTTCTTT
>TRBD2|NA|TRBV19|TRBJ2-2
CASREGSGRVSGELFF
TGTGCCAGTAGGGAAGGGAGCGGGAGGGTCTCCGGGGAGCTGTTTTTT
>NA|NA|TRBV27|TRBJ2-1
CASSLSAGYNEQFF
TGTGCCAGCAGTTTATCCGCAGGTTACAATGAGCAGTTCTTC
>NA|NA|TRBV10-2|TRBJ1-2
CASAPPQASNYGYTF
TGCGCCAGCGCCCCGCCCCAGGCGTCTAACTATGGCTACACCTTC
>NA|NA|TRBV4-1|TRBJ1-5
CASSQDGAGNNQPQHF
TGCGCCAGCAGCCAAGACGGAGCAGGAAACAATCAGCCCCAGCATTTT
>NA|NA|TRBV27|TRBJ1-1
CASSLMSQVVMNTEAFF
TGTGCCAGCAGTTTAATGAGTCAGGTGGTTATGAACACTGAAGCTTTCTTT
>NA|NA|TRBV19|TRBJ1-5
CASSSNRDQPQHF
TGTGCCAGTAGTTCGAACAGGGATCAGCCCCAGCATTTT
>TRBD1|NA|TRBV28|TRBJ2-7
CASSFRGSGQGALSSYEQYF
TGTGCCAGCAGTTTCCGGGGATCGGGACAGGGGGCGCTAAGCTCCTACGAGCAGTACTTC
>NA|NA|TRBV5-6|TRBJ1-1
CASSLRAGAITEAFF
TGTGCCAGCAGCTTGAGGGCAGGGGCAATTACTGAAGCTTTCTTT
>TRBD1|NA|TRBV30|TRBJ1-2
CAWSDRGQIYGYTF
TGTGCCTGGAGTGACAGGGGGCAGATCTATGGCTACACCTTC
>TRBD1|NA|TRBV5-1|TRBJ2-7
CASSLNPGQGHREQYF
TGCGCCAGCAGCTTGAACCCGGGACAGGGGCATCGCGAGCAGTACTTC
>NA|few|TRBV19|TRBJ1-2
CASSIREYGYTF
TGTGCCAGTAGTATCAGGGAATATGGCTACACCTTC
>TRBD2|NA|TRBV6-5|TRBJ2-3
CASSYVSGRYSDTQYF
TGTGCCAGCAGTTACGTGAGCGGGAGATATTCAGATACGCAGTATTTT